The sequence of this TCR beta chain was determined in a study of CD8 T cells in Susac syndrome. An input of roughly 0.5 to 1 ug of RNA was subjected to reverse transcription using random hexamers. TCRdb re-derived calls from the immunoSEQ multiplex PCR reads in MiXCR, one entry per CDR3 protein. The sample consists of some 160,000 distinct CDR3 sequences, approximately 96% of them appearing once. Looked up from germline, CDR1 is DFQATT and CDR2 is SNEGSKA (reference sequence). The CDR3 has 15 amino acids. V was clipped by 5 bases and J by 1 base; unmatched bases: 9. Sequenced input: CD8+ T cells from PBMCs. This TCR was sampled from a human donor with multiple sclerosis. The chain carries TRBV20-1 and TRBJ1-1, with 8 positions matching TRBD1. The CDR3 loop reads CSARVRGQGNTEAFF. CDR3 DNA: TGCAGTGCTCGCGTACGTGGACAGGGGAACACTGAAGCTTTCTTT.